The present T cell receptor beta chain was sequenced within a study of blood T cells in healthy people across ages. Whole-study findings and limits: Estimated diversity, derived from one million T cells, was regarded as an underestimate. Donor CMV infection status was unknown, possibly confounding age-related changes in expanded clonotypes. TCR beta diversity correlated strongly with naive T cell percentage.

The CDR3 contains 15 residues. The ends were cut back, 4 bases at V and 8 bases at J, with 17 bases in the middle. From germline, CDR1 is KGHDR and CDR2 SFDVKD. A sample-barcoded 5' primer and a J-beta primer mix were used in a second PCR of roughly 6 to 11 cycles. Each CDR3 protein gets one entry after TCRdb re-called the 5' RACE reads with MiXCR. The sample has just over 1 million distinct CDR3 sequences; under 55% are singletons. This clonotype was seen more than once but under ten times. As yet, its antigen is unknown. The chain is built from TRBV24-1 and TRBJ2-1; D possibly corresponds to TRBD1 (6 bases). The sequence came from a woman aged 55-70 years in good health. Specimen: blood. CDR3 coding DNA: TGTGCCACCAGTGAAGGTTTTGGGGGCCTCGATGAGCAGTTCTTC. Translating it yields CATSEGFGGLDEQFF.